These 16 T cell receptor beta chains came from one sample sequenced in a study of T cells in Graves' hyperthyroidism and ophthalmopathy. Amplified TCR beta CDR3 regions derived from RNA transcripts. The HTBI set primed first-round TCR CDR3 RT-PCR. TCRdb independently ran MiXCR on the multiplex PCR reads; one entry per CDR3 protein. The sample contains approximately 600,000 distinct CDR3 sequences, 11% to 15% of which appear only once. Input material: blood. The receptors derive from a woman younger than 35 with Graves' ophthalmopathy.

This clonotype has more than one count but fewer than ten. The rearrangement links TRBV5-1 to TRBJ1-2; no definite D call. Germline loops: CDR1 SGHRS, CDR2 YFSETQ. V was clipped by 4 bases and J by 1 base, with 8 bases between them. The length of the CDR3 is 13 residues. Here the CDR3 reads CASSPLINYGYTF. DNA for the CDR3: TGCGCCAGCAGCCCCCTGATTAACTATGGCTACACCTTC. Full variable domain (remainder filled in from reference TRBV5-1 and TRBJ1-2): KAGVTQTPRYLIKTRGQQVTLSCSPISGHRSVSWYQQTPGQGLQFLFEYFSETQRNKGNFPGRFSGRQFSNSRSEMNVSTLELGDSALYLCASSPLINYGYTFGSGTRLTVV.

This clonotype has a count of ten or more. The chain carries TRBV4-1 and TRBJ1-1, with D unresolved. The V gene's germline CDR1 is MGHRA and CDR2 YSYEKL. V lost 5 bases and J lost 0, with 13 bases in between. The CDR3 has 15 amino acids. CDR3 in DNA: TGCGCCAGCAGCTATCGTTCCAGTATGAACACTGAAGCTTTCTTT. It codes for CASSYRSSMNTEAFF.

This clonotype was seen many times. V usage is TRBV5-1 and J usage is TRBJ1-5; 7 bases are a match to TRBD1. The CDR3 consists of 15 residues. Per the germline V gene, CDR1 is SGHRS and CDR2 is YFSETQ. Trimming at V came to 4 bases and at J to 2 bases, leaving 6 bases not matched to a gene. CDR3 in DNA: TGCGCCAGCAGCGAGACAGGGAGACGCAATCAGCCCCAGCATTTT. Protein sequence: CASSETGRRNQPQHF.

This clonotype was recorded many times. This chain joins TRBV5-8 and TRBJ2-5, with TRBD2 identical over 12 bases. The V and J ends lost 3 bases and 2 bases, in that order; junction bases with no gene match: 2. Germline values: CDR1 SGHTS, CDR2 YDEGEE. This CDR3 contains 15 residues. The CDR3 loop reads CASSSGLAGQETQYF. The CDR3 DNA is TGTGCCAGCAGCTCCGGACTAGCGGGGCAAGAGACCCAGTACTTC.

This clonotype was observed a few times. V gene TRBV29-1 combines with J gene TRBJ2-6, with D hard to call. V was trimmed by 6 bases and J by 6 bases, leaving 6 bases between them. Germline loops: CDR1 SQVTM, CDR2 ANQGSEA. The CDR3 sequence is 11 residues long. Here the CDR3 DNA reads TGCAGCGTCGTTTCGGCCAACGTCCTGACTTTC. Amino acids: CSVVSANVLTF.

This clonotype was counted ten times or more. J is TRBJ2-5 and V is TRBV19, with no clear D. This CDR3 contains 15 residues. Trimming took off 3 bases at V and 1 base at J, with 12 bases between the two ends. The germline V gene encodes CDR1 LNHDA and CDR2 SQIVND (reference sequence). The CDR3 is CASSIGFVGQETQYF. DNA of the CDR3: TGTGCCAGTAGTATTGGCTTTGTCGGCCAAGAGACCCAGTACTTC.

CDR3 in amino acids: CASSQVPGLGAHNEQFF. In DNA form, the CDR3 reads TGCGCCAGCAGCCAAGTCCCCGGACTTGGTGCCCACAATGAGCAGTTCTTC. This rearrangement joins TRBV4-1 to TRBJ2-1, with D possibly being TRBD2 (5 bases). The length of the CDR3 is 17 residues. V lost 1 base, J lost 5 bases, and 18 bases lay in between. The germline CDR1 and CDR2 sequences are MGHRA and YSYEKL.

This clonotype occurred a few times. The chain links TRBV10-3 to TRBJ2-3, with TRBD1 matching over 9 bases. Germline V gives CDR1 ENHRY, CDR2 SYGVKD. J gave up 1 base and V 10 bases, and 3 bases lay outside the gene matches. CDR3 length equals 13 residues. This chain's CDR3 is CASRTGGTDTQYF. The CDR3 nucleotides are TGTGCCAGCCGGACAGGGGGCACAGATACGCAGTATTTT.

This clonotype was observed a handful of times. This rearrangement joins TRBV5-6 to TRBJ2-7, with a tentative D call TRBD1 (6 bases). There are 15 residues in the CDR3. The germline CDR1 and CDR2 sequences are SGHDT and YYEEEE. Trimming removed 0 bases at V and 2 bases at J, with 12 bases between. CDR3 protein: CASSLAARGTYEQYF. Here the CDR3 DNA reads TGTGCCAGCAGCTTGGCTGCTAGGGGGACCTACGAGCAGTACTTC. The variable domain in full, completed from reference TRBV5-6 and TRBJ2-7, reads DAGVTQSPTHLIKTRGQQVTLRCSPKSGHDTVSWYQQALGQGPQFIFQYYEEEERQRGNFPDRFSGHQFPNYSSELNVNALLLGDSALYLCASSLAARGTYEQYFGPGTRLTVT.

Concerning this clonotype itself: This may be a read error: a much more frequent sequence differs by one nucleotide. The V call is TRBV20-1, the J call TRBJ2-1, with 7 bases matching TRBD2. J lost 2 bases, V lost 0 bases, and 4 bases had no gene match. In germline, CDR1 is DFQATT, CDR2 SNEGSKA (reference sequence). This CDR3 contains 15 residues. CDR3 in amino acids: CSARDSSGPYNEQFF. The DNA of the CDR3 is TGCAGTGCTAGAGATTCTAGCGGACCCTACAATGAGCAGTTCTTC.

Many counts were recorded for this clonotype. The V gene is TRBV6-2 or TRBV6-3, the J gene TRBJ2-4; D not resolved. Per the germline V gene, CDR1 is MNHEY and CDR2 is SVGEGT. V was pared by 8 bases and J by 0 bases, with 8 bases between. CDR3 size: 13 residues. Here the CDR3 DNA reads TGTGCCAGCGTCGGATTAGCCAAAAACATTCAGTACTTC. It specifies CASVGLAKNIQYF.

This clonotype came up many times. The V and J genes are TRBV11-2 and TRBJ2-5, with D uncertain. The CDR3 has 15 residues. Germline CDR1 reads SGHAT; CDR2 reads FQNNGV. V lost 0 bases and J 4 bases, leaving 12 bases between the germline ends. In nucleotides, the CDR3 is TGTGCCAGCAGCTTAGATCTTGGAGCCGGAGAGACCCAGTACTTC. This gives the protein CASSLDLGAGETQYF. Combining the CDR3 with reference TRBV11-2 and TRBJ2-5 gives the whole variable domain EAGVAQSPRYKIIEKRQSVAFWCNPISGHATLYWYQQILGQGPKLLIQFQNNGVVDDSQLPKDRFSAERLKGVDSTLKIQPAKLEDSAVYLCASSLDLGAGETQYFGPGTRLLVL.

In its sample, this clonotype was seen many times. CDR3 loop: CASSDPGGREQYF. The DNA for the CDR3 is TGTGCCAGCAGCGACCCGGGGGGGCGCGAGCAGTACTTC. The chain is built from TRBV7-9 and TRBJ2-7, with TRBD2 identical over 8 bases. The trim removed 5 bases at V and 6 bases at J, leaving 6 bases unmatched. The CDR3 contains 13 residues. Germline values: CDR1 SEHNR, CDR2 FQNEAQ (reference sequence).

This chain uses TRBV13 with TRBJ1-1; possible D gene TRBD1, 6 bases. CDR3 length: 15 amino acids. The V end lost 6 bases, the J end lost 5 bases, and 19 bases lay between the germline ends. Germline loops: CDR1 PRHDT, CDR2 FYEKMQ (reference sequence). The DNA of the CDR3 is TGTGCCAGCAGACCTTGGGGGGCCGGAAGGACTGAAGCTTTCTTT. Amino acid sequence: CASRPWGAGRTEAFF. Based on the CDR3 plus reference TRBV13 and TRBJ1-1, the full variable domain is AAGVIQSPRHLIKEKRETATLKCYPIPRHDTVYWYQQGPGQDPQFLISFYEKMQSDKGSIPDRFSAQQFSDYHSELNMSSLELGDSALYFCASRPWGAGRTEAFFGQGTRLTVV.

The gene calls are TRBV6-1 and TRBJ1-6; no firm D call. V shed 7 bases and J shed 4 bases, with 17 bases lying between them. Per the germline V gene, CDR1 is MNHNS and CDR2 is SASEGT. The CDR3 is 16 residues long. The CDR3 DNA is TGTGCCAGCAACATGTTAGAGACACTTTATAATTCACCCCTCCACTTT. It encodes CASNMLETLYNSPLHF.

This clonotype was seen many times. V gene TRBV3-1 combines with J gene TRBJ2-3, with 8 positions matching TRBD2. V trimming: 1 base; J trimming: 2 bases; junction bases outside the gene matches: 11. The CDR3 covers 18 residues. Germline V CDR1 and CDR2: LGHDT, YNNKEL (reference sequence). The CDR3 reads CASSQVVTGGPFTDTQYF. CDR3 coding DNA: TGTGCCAGCAGCCAAGTCGTGACGGGAGGGCCTTTCACAGATACGCAGTATTTT.